The rows below give T cell receptor beta chains drawn from one sample of a study of regulatory T cells in long-lasting Graves disease. TCRdb re-called the multiplex PCR reads through MiXCR, storing one row per CDR3 protein. This table has about 660,000 distinct CDR3 sequences, 25% to 35% appearing once. The sequenced sample was peripheral blood mononuclear cells (PBMCs), obtained when the disease was refractory, from a patient treated with antithyroid drugs. Receptor source: a female donor with Graves disease. The CDR3 runs from the conserved cysteine through the conserved F or W. D genes are given only for firm matches.

>.|TRBV11-2|15|TRBJ1-6
CASSTGRINNSPLHF
>.|TRBV28|14|TRBJ1-1
CASSFLTANTEAFF
>TRBD2|TRBV9|15|TRBJ2-1
CASRHGLATYNEQFF
>.|TRBV5-5|14|TRBJ1-2
CASSPPVTNYGYTF
>.|TRBV6-2/TRBV6-3|14|TRBJ1-2
CASSSGVGSYGYTF
>.|TRBV6-1|11|TRBJ2-7
CAGSESYEQYF
>.|TRBV20-1|13|TRBJ1-5
CSARTRGSQPQHF
>TRBD2|TRBV12-3/TRBV12-4|17|TRBJ2-2
CASSPGLAGGGTGELFF
>TRBD2|TRBV2|19|TRBJ2-5
CASRTTPGLGGGVVETQYF
>.|TRBV19|15|TRBJ1-5
CASTPDWGMNQPQHF
>.|TRBV6-2/TRBV6-3|14|TRBJ1-5
CASRVGGSNQPQHF
>.|TRBV6-5|13|TRBJ1-2
CASSYSRDYGYTF
>TRBD2|TRBV20-1|14|TRBJ2-1
CSARSGMGYNEQFF
>TRBD1|TRBV20-1|14|TRBJ1-3
CSAGQGLSGNTIYF
>.|TRBV19|15|TRBJ1-5
CASSIGSPGKWPQHF
>.|TRBV28|15|TRBJ2-7
CASSPWTLSSYEQYF
>.|TRBV25-1|15|TRBJ2-5
CASSENRDWGETQYF
>.|TRBV29-1|13|TRBJ1-3
CSAEEGVGNTIYF
>TRBD1|TRBV30|14|TRBJ1-1
CAWRGQVSNTEAFF
>TRBD1|TRBV13|14|TRBJ1-2
CASSEGQGFYGYTF
>TRBD1|TRBV27|15|TRBJ1-6
CASSVPGQNNSPLHF
>TRBD1|TRBV20-1|15|TRBJ1-4
CSATNDTGANEKLFF
>TRBD2|TRBV3-1|15|TRBJ2-7
CASSLRGGATYEQYF
>.|TRBV20-1|15|TRBJ1-5
CSARVQGIGNQPQHF
>TRBD1|TRBV29-1|16|TRBJ2-5
CSVRRQGFVLAETQYF
>.|TRBV7-2|14|TRBJ2-7
CASSQVVGPYEQYF